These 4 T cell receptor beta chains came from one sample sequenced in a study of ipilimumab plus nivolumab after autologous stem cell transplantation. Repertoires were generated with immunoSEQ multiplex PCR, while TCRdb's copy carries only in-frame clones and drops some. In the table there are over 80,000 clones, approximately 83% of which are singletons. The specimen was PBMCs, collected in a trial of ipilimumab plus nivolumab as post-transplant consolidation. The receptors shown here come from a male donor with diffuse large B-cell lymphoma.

The CDR3 bases are TGTGCCAGCAGTGATAGGGGCGGACTCGATGAAGCTTTCTTT. Its protein product is CASSDRGGLDEAFF. This chain joins TRBV6-1 and TRBJ1-1, with D possibly matching TRBD1 (5 bases). CDR3 length equals 14 residues. Germline loops: CDR1 MNHNS, CDR2 SASEGT. Trimming took 3 bases from V and 7 from J, leaving 15 bases between them.

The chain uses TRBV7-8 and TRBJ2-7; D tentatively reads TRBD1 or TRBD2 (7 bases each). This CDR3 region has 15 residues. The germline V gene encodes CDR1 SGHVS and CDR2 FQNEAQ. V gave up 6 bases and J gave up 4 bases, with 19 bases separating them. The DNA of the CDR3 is TGTGCCAGCAGTGGGGGAGGGACAGCCGATTACGAGCAGTACTTC. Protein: CASSGGGTADYEQYF.

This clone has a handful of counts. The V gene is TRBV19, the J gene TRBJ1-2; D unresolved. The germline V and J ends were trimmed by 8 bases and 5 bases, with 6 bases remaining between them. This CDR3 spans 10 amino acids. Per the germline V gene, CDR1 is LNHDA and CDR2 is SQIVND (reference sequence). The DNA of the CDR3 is TGTGCCAGTTACAGTTATGGCTACACCTTC. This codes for CASYSYGYTF.

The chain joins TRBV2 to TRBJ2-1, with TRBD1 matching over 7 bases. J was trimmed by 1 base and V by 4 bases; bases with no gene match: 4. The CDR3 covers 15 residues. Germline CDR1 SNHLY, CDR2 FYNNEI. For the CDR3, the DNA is TGTGCCAGCAGTGCCAGGACAGGTTCCTACAATGAGCAGTTCTTC. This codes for CASSARTGSYNEQFF. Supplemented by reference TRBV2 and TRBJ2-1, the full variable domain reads EPEVTQTPSHQVTQMGQEVILRCVPISNHLYFYWYRQILGQKVEFLVSFYNNEISEKSEIFDDQFSVERPDGSNFTLKIRSTKLEDSAMYFCASSARTGSYNEQFFGPGTRLTVL.